This passage covers 7 T cell receptor beta chains from one sample sequenced in a study of cytomegalovirus exposure and HLA in healthy donors. Clones were read by immunoSEQ multiplex PCR, and TCRdb kept only the in-frame ones, dropping some. The data show about 44,000 clones, over 85% seen once. The sample taken for sequencing was PBMCs. Receptors originate from a woman under 30 in good health and CMV-seronegative.

The chain links TRBV28 to TRBJ2-7, with 11 bases lining up with TRBD1. J lost 2 bases, V lost 2 bases, and 2 bases had no gene match. The length of the CDR3 is 15 residues. The germline gives CDR1 MDHEN, CDR2 SYDVKM. The CDR3 sequence: CASSLGTGGTYEQYF. As DNA, the CDR3 is TGTGCCAGCAGTTTAGGGACAGGGGGAACCTACGAGCAGTACTTC.

V and J are TRBV30 and TRBJ2-5; a weak D match, TRBD1 (6 bases). The CDR3 contains 13 residues. The germline V gene encodes CDR1 GTSNPN and CDR2 SVGIG (reference sequence). The ends were cut back, 4 bases at V and 1 base at J, with 10 bases in the middle. The CDR3: CAWMGQVQETQYF. CDR3 in DNA: TGTGCCTGGATGGGACAAGTCCAAGAGACCCAGTACTTC.

This clone was counted between two and nine times. V usage is TRBV7-9 and J usage is TRBJ2-5; D is ambiguous. V was pared by 1 base and J by 1 base, with 7 bases between. CDR1 SEHNR and CDR2 FQNEAQ come from the germline V gene (reference sequence). CDR3 size: 14 residues. CDR3 bases: TGTGCCAGCAGCTTAGTTCGGTCCCAAGAGACCCAGTACTTC. It encodes CASSLVRSQETQYF.

The rearrangement joins TRBV20-1 to TRBJ1-2; a possible D gene is TRBD1 (5 bases). CDR1 and CDR2 from the germline V gene are DFQATT and SNEGSKA (reference sequence). V lost 2 bases, J lost 7 bases, and 8 bases lay in between. The CDR3 extends over 11 amino acids. The CDR3 nucleotides read TGCAGTGCTAGACAGGGAAGTGGCTACACCTTC. Protein product: CSARQGSGYTF.

The V gene is TRBV30, the J gene TRBJ2-3; 7 bases fit TRBD1. The CDR3 covers 11 residues. J was trimmed by 9 bases and V by 0 bases; bases with no gene match: 0. Germline lookup yields CDR1 GTSNPN and CDR2 SVGIG (reference sequence). CDR3 in amino acids: CAWSVGGTQYF. The CDR3 DNA reads TGTGCCTGGAGTGTAGGGGGCACGCAGTATTTT.

V gene TRBV6-1 combines with J gene TRBJ1-1; no reliable D call. The V end was cut by 2 bases, the J end by 0 bases, with 7 bases between. Germline assignment: CDR1 MNHNS and CDR2 SASEGT. The CDR3 loop spans 14 amino acids. The CDR3 region is CASSEHSMNTEAFF. CDR3 DNA sequence: TGTGCCAGCAGTGAACACAGCATGAACACTGAAGCTTTCTTT.

This clone was detected only once. The V gene is TRBV6-6, the J gene TRBJ1-1, with a possible D match to TRBD1 (6 bases). The CDR3 consists of 14 residues. Germline values: CDR1 MNHNY, CDR2 SVGAGI (reference sequence). V gave up 2 bases and J gave up 2 bases, with 9 bases separating them. The CDR3, as DNA: TGTGCCAGCAGTTACGTGGGACAAAACACTGAAGCTTTCTTT. Encoded protein: CASSYVGQNTEAFF.